A selection of T cell receptor beta chains follows, all from one sample in a study of graft-versus-host responses after intestinal transplantation. Sequenced by immunoSEQ multiplex PCR; TCRdb stores in-frame clones only, minus some. The table lists over 100,000 clones, about 95% of them singletons. Their specific antigens are unknown. The source was unstimulated CD8+ T cells sorted from spleen or lymph node cells, collected before intestinal transplant. The origin of the receptors is a human donor who received an intestinal transplant. Both conserved end residues are part of each CDR3. D genes are given only for firm matches. The listing skips clone size in some rows; elsewhere it reads once, few, many or a size class.

size: .
D: TRBD2
J: TRBJ2-3
V: TRBV9
DNA: TGTGCCAGCAGCGCGACTAGCGGGGACACAGATACGCAGTATTTT
CDR3: CASSATSGDTDTQYF

size: .
D: .
J: TRBJ1-1
V: TRBV28
DNA: TGTGCCAGCAGTCCTCCGACAGCGAACACTGAAGCTTTCTTT
CDR3: CASSPPTANTEAFF

size: .
D: .
J: TRBJ2-7
V: TRBV19
DNA: TGTGCCACCACCGGGATTGACTCCTACGAGCAGTACTTC
CDR3: CATTGIDSYEQYF

size: once
D: .
J: TRBJ2-1
V: TRBV15
DNA: TGTGCCACCTCAGCTTCCATTTACAATGAGCAGTTCTTC
CDR3: CATSASIYNEQFF

size: .
D: .
J: TRBJ1-5
V: TRBV4-3
DNA: TGCGCCAGCAGCCAGGACATCAATCAGCCCCAGCATTTT
CDR3: CASSQDINQPQHF

size: .
D: .
J: TRBJ1-5
V: TRBV27
DNA: TGTGCCAGCAGTTGGTATAGCAATCAGCCCCAGCATTTT
CDR3: CASSWYSNQPQHF

size: .
D: .
J: TRBJ1-5
V: TRBV28
DNA: TGTGCCAGCAGTTTATGGTCAGGTCAGCCCCAGCATTTT
CDR3: CASSLWSGQPQHF

size: .
D: TRBD2
J: TRBJ2-7
V: TRBV5-8
DNA: TGTGCCAGCAGCCAAGGTCCTAGCGGGAGTTACGAGCAGTACTTC
CDR3: CASSQGPSGSYEQYF

size: .
D: TRBD2
J: TRBJ2-7
V: TRBV4-1
DNA: TGCGCCAGCAGCCAAGGAGCTAGCGGGGCCTACGAGCAGTACTTC
CDR3: CASSQGASGAYEQYF

size: .
D: .
J: TRBJ2-7
V: TRBV5-6
DNA: TGTGCCAGCAGCTGGGGGTTAAAACCCTACGAGCAGTACTTC
CDR3: CASSWGLKPYEQYF

size: .
D: .
J: TRBJ2-1
V: TRBV29-1
DNA: TGCAGCGTTGGGCTGGGGAGCGGGTTTGGAAATGAGCAGTTCTTC
CDR3: CSVGLGSGFGNEQFF

size: .
D: .
J: TRBJ1-5
V: TRBV30
DNA: TGTGCCTGGAGTTCCCAAAATCAGCCCCAGCATTTT
CDR3: CAWSSQNQPQHF

size: .
D: .
J: TRBJ2-1
V: TRBV27
DNA: TGTGCCAGCTGGGCGCGACTGGGCAATGAGCAGTTCTTC
CDR3: CASWARLGNEQFF

size: .
D: TRBD1
J: TRBJ1-2
V: TRBV27
DNA: TGTGCCAGCAGTTTATCCCGGACAGGGCCTAACTATGGCTACACCTTC
CDR3: CASSLSRTGPNYGYTF

size: .
D: .
J: TRBJ2-7
V: TRBV13
DNA: TGTGCCAGCAGCCTAGTCGGGCAAGCCGAGCAGTACTTC
CDR3: CASSLVGQAEQYF

size: .
D: .
J: TRBJ2-7
V: TRBV28
DNA: TGTGCCAGCAGTCCCTCCGGGACACCAGATGCCTACGAGCAGTACTTC
CDR3: CASSPSGTPDAYEQYF

size: .
D: TRBD2
J: TRBJ2-1
V: TRBV11-3
DNA: TGTGCCAGCAGCTTAAACCGAGCGGGGGGCAATGAGCAGTTCTTC
CDR3: CASSLNRAGGNEQFF

size: .
D: .
J: TRBJ2-1
V: TRBV5-6
DNA: TGTGCCAGCAGCTTGAGGTACCCTTACAATGAGCAGTTCTTC
CDR3: CASSLRYPYNEQFF

size: .
D: TRBD1
J: TRBJ1-5
V: TRBV14
DNA: TGTGCCAGCAGCCACGTGACAGGGGATCAGCCCCAGCATTTT
CDR3: CASSHVTGDQPQHF

size: .
D: TRBD2
J: TRBJ2-1
V: TRBV19
DNA: TGTGCCAGTAGTTATATGACTAGCGGGTACAATGAGCAGTTCTTC
CDR3: CASSYMTSGYNEQFF

size: .
D: .
J: TRBJ1-5
V: TRBV15
DNA: TGTGCCACCAGCGGGTTGGGGCCCCAGCATTTT
CDR3: CATSGLGPQHF

size: .
D: .
J: TRBJ1-2
V: TRBV29-1
DNA: TGCAGCGTCAAAACCGAAGACGGGAGCTCCTATGGCTACACCTTC
CDR3: CSVKTEDGSSYGYTF

size: .
D: TRBD1
J: TRBJ2-3
V: TRBV7-8
DNA: TGTGCCAGCAGCCCAAGGACAGGGTGGTCAGATACGCAGTATTTT
CDR3: CASSPRTGWSDTQYF

size: .
D: .
J: TRBJ2-2
V: TRBV27
DNA: TGTGCCAGCAGTTCCCCGGACGGGGAGCTGTTTTTT
CDR3: CASSSPDGELFF

size: .
D: .
J: TRBJ1-2
V: TRBV5-6
DNA: TGTGCCAGCAGCTTCGGGGGGGACTATGGCTACACCTTC
CDR3: CASSFGGDYGYTF

size: once
D: .
J: TRBJ1-1
V: TRBV5-4
DNA: TGTGCCAGCAGCCAAGAAGAGGGCGGGGGAACTATTGAAGCTTTCTTT
CDR3: CASSQEEGGGTIEAFF

size: .
D: TRBD1
J: TRBJ1-5
V: TRBV27
DNA: TGTGCCAGCAGTTTATTAGGGGGCTACCAGCCCCAGCATTTT
CDR3: CASSLLGGYQPQHF

size: .
D: .
J: TRBJ2-1
V: TRBV28
DNA: TGTGCCAGCAGTTACGGGGGCGACAATGAGCAGTTCTTC
CDR3: CASSYGGDNEQFF

size: .
D: .
J: TRBJ2-7
V: TRBV7-9
DNA: TGTGCCAGCAGCTCCCCCGACAGGTTGGATTCCTACGAGCAGTACTTC
CDR3: CASSSPDRLDSYEQYF

size: .
D: TRBD2
J: TRBJ2-1
V: TRBV27
DNA: TGTGCCAGCAGTACTGGACTAGCGTCCTCCTACAATGAGCAGTTCTTC
CDR3: CASSTGLASSYNEQFF

size: once
D: TRBD2
J: TRBJ2-7
V: TRBV11-2
DNA: TGTGCCAGCAGTTCACCCTGGGGCCTAGCGGGAGACTACTACGAGCAGTACTTC
CDR3: CASSSPWGLAGDYYEQYF

size: .
D: TRBD2
J: TRBJ2-3
V: TRBV28
DNA: TGTGCCAGCAGTTCGTACCCCGGGACTAGCGGGAATCACACAGATACGCAGTATTTT
CDR3: CASSSYPGTSGNHTDTQYF

size: .
D: TRBD2
J: TRBJ2-1
V: TRBV5-5
DNA: TGTGCCAGCAGCTGGGTATATAGCGGGGAGCAGTTCTTC
CDR3: CASSWVYSGEQFF

size: once
D: .
J: TRBJ2-7
V: TRBV30
DNA: TGTGCCTGGAGTGGCCTCACAGGACGAGCGTACTTC
CDR3: CAWSGLTGRAYF

size: .
D: TRBD2
J: TRBJ2-3
V: TRBV27
DNA: TGTGCCAGCAGGGGGCTAGCGGGTACAGATACGCAGTATTTT
CDR3: CASRGLAGTDTQYF

size: .
D: .
J: TRBJ2-3
V: TRBV15
DNA: TGTGCCACCAGCAGAGATTCCCTAGCGCAACTCACAGATACGCAGTATTTT
CDR3: CATSRDSLAQLTDTQYF

size: once
D: .
J: TRBJ2-1
V: TRBV9
DNA: TGTGCCAGCAGCGTAGGGTCTAGCGATGAGCAGTTCTTC
CDR3: CASSVGSSDEQFF

size: .
D: TRBD2
J: TRBJ2-1
V: TRBV2
DNA: TGTGCCAGCAGTGGACTAGCGGAGCCTCACAATGAGCAGTTCTTC
CDR3: CASSGLAEPHNEQFF

size: .
D: .
J: TRBJ1-5
V: TRBV28
DNA: TGTGCCAGCAGTTTACAGTACCGGACAGATAGCAATCAGCCCCAGCATTTT
CDR3: CASSLQYRTDSNQPQHF

size: .
D: TRBD2
J: TRBJ2-7
V: TRBV11-2
DNA: TGTGCCAGCAGCTTCACGCGCGGGAGGGGTGGGTACGAGCAGTACTTC
CDR3: CASSFTRGRGGYEQYF

size: .
D: TRBD2
J: TRBJ2-1
V: TRBV7-7
DNA: TGTGCTAGCAGCTCTGGGACTAGCGGGAGGTCCCCCTCCTACAATGAGCAGTTCTTC
CDR3: CASSSGTSGRSPSYNEQFF

size: .
D: TRBD2
J: TRBJ2-1
V: TRBV10-2
DNA: TGCGCCAGCAGTTTAGCGGGAGAGCGCTACAATGAGCAGTTCTTC
CDR3: CASSLAGERYNEQFF

size: .
D: TRBD2
J: TRBJ2-1
V: TRBV11-3
DNA: TGTGCCAGCAGCTCGCGCGGGGGACTAGCGGGAGGGCCCAATGAGCAGTTCTTC
CDR3: CASSSRGGLAGGPNEQFF

size: .
D: TRBD2
J: TRBJ2-7
V: TRBV9
DNA: TGTGCCAGCAGCGTAGAACCGGGAGGGCCCTACGAGCAGTACTTC
CDR3: CASSVEPGGPYEQYF

size: .
D: TRBD2
J: TRBJ2-7
V: TRBV19
DNA: TGTGCCAGTAGTCGAGCGGGAGTCAACGAGCAGTACTTC
CDR3: CASSRAGVNEQYF

size: .
D: TRBD1
J: TRBJ1-1
V: TRBV2
DNA: TGTGCCAGCAGTGACAGGGGGGACACTGAAGCTTTCTTT
CDR3: CASSDRGDTEAFF

size: .
D: TRBD1
J: TRBJ2-2
V: TRBV5-4
DNA: TGTGCCAGCAGCTTAGGGGGCAGGGGTCCCGGGGAGCTGTTTTTT
CDR3: CASSLGGRGPGELFF

size: .
D: .
J: TRBJ2-3
V: TRBV28
DNA: TGTGCCAGCAGCAAACTTCCTAGCGACTTCATGGATACGCAGTATTTT
CDR3: CASSKLPSDFMDTQYF

size: .
D: TRBD2
J: TRBJ2-7
V: TRBV28
DNA: TGTGCCAGCAGTTTAGGTCTAGCGGGAGACGCCTACGAGCAGTACTTC
CDR3: CASSLGLAGDAYEQYF

size: .
D: TRBD2
J: TRBJ2-7
V: TRBV27
DNA: TGTGCCAGCAGTATAAGCGGGGCGTCCTACGAGCAGTACTTC
CDR3: CASSISGASYEQYF

size: .
D: .
J: TRBJ2-7
V: TRBV4-1
DNA: TGCGCCAGCAGCCAGGACGGAACGGACGAGCAGTACTTC
CDR3: CASSQDGTDEQYF